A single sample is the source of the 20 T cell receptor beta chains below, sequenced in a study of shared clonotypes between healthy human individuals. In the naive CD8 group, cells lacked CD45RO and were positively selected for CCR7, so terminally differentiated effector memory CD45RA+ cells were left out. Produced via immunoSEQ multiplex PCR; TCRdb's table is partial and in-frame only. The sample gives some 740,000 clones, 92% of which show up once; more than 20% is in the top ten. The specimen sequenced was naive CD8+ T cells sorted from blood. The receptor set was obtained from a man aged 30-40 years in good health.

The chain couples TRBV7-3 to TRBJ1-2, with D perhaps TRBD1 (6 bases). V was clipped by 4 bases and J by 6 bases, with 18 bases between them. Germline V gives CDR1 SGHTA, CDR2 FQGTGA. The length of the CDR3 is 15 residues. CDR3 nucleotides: TGTGCCAGCAGCTCACTACAGGGTGAGCGGGATGGCTACACCTTC. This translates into CASSSLQGERDGYTF. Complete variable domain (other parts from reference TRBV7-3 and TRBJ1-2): GAGVSQTPSNKVTEKGKYVELRCDPISGHTALYWYRQSLGQGPEFLIYFQGTGAADDSGLPNDRFFAVRPEGSVSTLKIQRTERGDSAVYLCASSSLQGERDGYTFGSGTRLTVV.

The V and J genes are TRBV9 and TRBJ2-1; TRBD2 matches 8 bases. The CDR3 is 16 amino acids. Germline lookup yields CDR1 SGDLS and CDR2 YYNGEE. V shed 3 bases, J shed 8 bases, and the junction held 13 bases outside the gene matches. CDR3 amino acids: CASSAWVSGIGDEQFF. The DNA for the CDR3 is TGTGCCAGCAGCGCCTGGGTTAGCGGGATTGGAGATGAGCAGTTCTTC.

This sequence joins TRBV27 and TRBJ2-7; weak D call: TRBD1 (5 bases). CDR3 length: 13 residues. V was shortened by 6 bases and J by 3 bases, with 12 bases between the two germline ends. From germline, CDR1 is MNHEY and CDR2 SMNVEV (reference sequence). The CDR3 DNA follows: TGTGCCAGCAGACCCGGCAGGGACTACGAGCAGTACTTC. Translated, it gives CASRPGRDYEQYF.

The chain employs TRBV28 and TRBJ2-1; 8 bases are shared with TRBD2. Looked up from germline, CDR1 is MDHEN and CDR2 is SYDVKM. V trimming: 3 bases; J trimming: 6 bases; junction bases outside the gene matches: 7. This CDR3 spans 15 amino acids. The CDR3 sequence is CASSFPGRAGNEQFF. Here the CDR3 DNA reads TGTGCCAGCAGTTTCCCCGGGAGGGCCGGCAATGAGCAGTTCTTC.

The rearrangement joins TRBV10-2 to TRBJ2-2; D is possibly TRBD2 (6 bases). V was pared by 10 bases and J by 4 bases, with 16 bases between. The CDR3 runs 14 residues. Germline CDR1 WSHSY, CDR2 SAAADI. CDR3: CAITRDLLTGELFF. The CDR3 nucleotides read TGCGCCATCACTCGGGACTTACTCACCGGGGAGCTGTTTTTT.

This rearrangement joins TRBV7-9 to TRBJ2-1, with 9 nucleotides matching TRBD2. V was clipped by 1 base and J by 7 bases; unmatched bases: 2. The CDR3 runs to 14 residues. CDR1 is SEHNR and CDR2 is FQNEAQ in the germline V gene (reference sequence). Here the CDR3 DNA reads TGTGCCAGCAGCTTAGTAGCGGGGGAAAATGAGCAGTTCTTC. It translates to CASSLVAGENEQFF.

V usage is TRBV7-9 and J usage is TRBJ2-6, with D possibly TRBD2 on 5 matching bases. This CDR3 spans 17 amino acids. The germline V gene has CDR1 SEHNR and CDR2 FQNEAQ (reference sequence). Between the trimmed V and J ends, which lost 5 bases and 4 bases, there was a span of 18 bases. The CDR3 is CASSGRGLDWGANVLTF. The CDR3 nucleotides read TGTGCCAGCAGCGGCCGCGGGTTGGACTGGGGGGCCAACGTCCTGACTTTC.

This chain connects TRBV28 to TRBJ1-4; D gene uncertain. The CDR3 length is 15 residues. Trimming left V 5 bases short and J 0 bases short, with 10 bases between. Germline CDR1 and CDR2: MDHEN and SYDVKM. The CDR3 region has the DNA TGTGCCAGCAGTCCCAATCCTGCAACTAATGAAAAACTGTTTTTT. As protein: CASSPNPATNEKLFF. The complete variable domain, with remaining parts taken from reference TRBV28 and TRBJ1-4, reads DVKVTQSSRYLVKRTGEKVFLECVQDMDHENMFWYRQDPGLGLRLIYFSYDVKMKEKGDIPEGYSVSREKKERFSLILESASTNQTSMYLCASSPNPATNEKLFFGSGTQLSVL.

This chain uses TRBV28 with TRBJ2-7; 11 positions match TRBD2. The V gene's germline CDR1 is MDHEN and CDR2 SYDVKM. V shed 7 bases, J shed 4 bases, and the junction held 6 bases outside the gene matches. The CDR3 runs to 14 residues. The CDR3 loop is CASIITSGSYEQYF. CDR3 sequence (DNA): TGTGCCAGCATTATAACTAGCGGGAGTTACGAGCAGTACTTC. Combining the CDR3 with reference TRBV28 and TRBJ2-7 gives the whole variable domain DVKVTQSSRYLVKRTGEKVFLECVQDMDHENMFWYRQDPGLGLRLIYFSYDVKMKEKGDIPEGYSVSREKKERFSLILESASTNQTSMYLCASIITSGSYEQYFGPGTRLTVT.

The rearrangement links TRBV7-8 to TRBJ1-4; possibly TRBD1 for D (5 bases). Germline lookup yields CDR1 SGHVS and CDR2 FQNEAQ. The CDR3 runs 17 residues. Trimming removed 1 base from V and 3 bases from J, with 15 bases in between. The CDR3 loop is CASSLVSPGLANEKLFF. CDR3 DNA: TGTGCCAGCAGCTTAGTCTCTCCGGGGCTGGCTAATGAAAAACTGTTTTTT.

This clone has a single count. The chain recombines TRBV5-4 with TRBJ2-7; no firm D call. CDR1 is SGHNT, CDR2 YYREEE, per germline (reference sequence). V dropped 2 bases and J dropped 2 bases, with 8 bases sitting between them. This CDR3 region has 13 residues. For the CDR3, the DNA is TGTGCCAGCAGCTTTGAGATGGCCTACGAGCAGTACTTC. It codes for CASSFEMAYEQYF.

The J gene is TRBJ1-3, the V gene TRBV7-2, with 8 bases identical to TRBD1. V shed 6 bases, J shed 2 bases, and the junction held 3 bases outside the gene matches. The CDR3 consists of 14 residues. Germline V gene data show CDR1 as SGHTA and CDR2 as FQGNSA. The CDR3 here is CASSQGATGNTIYF. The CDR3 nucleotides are TGTGCCAGCAGTCAGGGGGCCACTGGAAACACCATATATTTT.

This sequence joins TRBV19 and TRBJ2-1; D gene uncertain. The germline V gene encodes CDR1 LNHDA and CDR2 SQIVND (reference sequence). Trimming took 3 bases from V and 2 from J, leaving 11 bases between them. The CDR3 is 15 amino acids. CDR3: CASSIWISTYNEQFF. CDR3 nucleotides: TGTGCCAGTAGTATCTGGATCTCGACCTACAATGAGCAGTTCTTC.

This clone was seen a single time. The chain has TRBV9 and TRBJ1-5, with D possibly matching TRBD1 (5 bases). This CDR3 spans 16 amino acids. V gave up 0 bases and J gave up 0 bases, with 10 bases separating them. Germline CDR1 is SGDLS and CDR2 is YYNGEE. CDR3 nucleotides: TGTGCCAGCAGCGTAGGGGGCCCGAATAGCAATCAGCCCCAGCATTTT. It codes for CASSVGGPNSNQPQHF.

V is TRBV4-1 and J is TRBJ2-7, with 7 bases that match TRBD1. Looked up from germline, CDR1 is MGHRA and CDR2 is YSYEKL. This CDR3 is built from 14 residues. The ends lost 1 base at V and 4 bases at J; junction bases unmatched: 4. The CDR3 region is CASSQVGQAYEQYF. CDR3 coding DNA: TGCGCCAGCAGCCAAGTTGGACAGGCTTACGAGCAGTACTTC.

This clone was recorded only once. CDR3: CASSSLSRETQYF. The DNA for the CDR3 is TGTGCCAGCTCAAGCCTAAGTCGAGAGACCCAGTACTTC. The rearrangement joins TRBV18 to TRBJ2-5; D gene uncertain. V was pared by 5 bases and J by 4 bases, with 11 bases between. The CDR3 has 13 amino acids. The germline gives CDR1 KGHSH, CDR2 LQKENI.

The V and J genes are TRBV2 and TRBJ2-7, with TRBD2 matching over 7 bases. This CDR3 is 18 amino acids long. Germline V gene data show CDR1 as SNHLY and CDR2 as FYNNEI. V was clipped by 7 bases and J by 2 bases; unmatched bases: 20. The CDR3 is CASNNEAGEVGRPYEQYF. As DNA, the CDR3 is TGTGCCAGCAACAACGAGGCGGGAGAGGTCGGGAGGCCCTACGAGCAGTACTTC.

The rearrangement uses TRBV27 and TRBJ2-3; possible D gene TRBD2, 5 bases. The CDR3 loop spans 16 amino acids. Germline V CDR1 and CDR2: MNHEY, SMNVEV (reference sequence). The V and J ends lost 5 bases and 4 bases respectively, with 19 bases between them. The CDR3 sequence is CASSPATRAWADTQYF. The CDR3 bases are TGTGCCAGCAGTCCGGCCACTAGGGCCTGGGCAGATACGCAGTATTTT.

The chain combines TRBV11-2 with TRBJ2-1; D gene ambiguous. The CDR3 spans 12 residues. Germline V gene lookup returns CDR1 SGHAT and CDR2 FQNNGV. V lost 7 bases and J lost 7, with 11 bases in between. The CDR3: CASTLPENEQFF. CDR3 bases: TGTGCCAGCACCCTACCTGAGAATGAGCAGTTCTTC.

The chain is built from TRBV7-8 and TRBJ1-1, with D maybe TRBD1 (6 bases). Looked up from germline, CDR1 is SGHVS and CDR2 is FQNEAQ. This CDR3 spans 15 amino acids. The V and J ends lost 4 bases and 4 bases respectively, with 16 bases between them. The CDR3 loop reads CASSYLTGGSTEAFF. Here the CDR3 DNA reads TGTGCCAGCAGCTACCTGACAGGCGGGAGCACTGAAGCTTTCTTT.